The 26 T cell receptor beta chains below all came from one sample that was sequenced in a study of CD4 T cells in relation to SARS-CoV-2 and coronaviruses. CD4+ T cells from unexposed donors were obtained before the COVID-19 pandemic (2011-2018). The repertoire was sequenced with immunoSEQ multiplex PCR; TCRdb's copy has only in-frame clones and lacks some. The sample shows roughly 61,000 clones, roughly 85% of them seen only once. Sequencing input: memory CD4+ T cells from PBMCs. The source of these receptors is a human donor in good health.

This clone appeared a single time. The V and J genes are TRBV24-1 and TRBJ2-7; 10 bases are shared with TRBD1. The V segment lost 6 bases and the J segment 2 bases; nucleotides outside the gene matches: 9. Germline-derived CDR1 and CDR2 are KGHDR and SFDVKD. The CDR3 spans 16 residues. CDR3 region: CATSFGDRGQTYEQYF. In DNA form, the CDR3 reads TGTGCCACCAGTTTTGGCGACAGGGGGCAAACCTACGAGCAGTACTTC.

This chain uses TRBV10-3 with TRBJ2-1; 9 nucleotides match TRBD2. Germline assignment: CDR1 ENHRY and CDR2 SYGVKD. CDR3 length: 15 amino acids. V gave up 4 bases and J gave up 6 bases; unmatched junction bases: 7. The chain's CDR3 is CAISGIAGEGNEQFF. The CDR3 nucleotides are TGTGCCATCAGTGGAATAGCGGGAGAGGGCAATGAGCAGTTCTTC.

J is TRBJ1-2 and V is TRBV2, with D possibly matching TRBD1 (5 bases). Germline V CDR1 and CDR2: SNHLY, FYNNEI. The ends were cut back, 5 bases at V and 2 bases at J, with 15 bases in the middle. This CDR3 spans 15 amino acids. CDR3 in DNA: TGTGCCAGCAGTACTTTTGGACATTCAAACTATGGCTACACCTTC. As protein: CASSTFGHSNYGYTF.

The chain carries TRBV4-1 and TRBJ1-6, with 8 bases fitting TRBD1. This CDR3 has 16 residues. V lost 4 bases and J lost 8; bases outside the gene matches: 10. Germline CDR1 is MGHRA and CDR2 is YSYEKL. CDR3 amino acids: CASSLRTQGEHSPLHF. CDR3 DNA: TGCGCCAGCAGCCTACGGACACAGGGGGAGCATTCACCCCTCCACTTT.

The gene calls are TRBV14 and TRBJ1-3; D not certain. This CDR3 is built from 15 residues. In germline, CDR1 is SGHDN, CDR2 FVKESK. The germline V and J ends were trimmed by 5 bases and 0 bases, with 11 bases remaining between them. CDR3 sequence (DNA): TGTGCCAGCAGCTCCCATGGAAACTCTGGAAACACCATATATTTT. Protein product: CASSSHGNSGNTIYF.

The chain employs TRBV6-2 or TRBV6-3 and TRBJ2-4, with 9 bases fitting TRBD1. The CDR3 extends over 13 amino acids. With 6 bases clipped from V and 7 bases from J, the junction kept 4 bases outside the gene matches. Germline V gene sequence: CDR1 MNHEY, CDR2 SVGEGT. CDR3 DNA sequence: TGTGCCAGCAGCGGGACAGGGATCAACATTCAGTACTTC. Encoded protein: CASSGTGINIQYF.

J is TRBJ2-2 and V is TRBV5-1; D is ambiguous. Trimming left V 0 bases short and J 5 bases short, with 14 bases between. The CDR3 sequence is 16 residues long. The germline gives CDR1 SGHRS, CDR2 YFSETQ. CDR3 protein: CASSLEPGRKTGELFF. CDR3 sequence (DNA): TGCGCCAGCAGCTTGGAACCGGGTAGGAAGACCGGGGAGCTGTTTTTT. The full variable domain, rest sourced from reference TRBV5-1 and TRBJ2-2, is KAGVTQTPRYLIKTRGQQVTLSCSPISGHRSVSWYQQTPGQGLQFLFEYFSETQRNKGNFPGRFSGRQFSNSRSEMNVSTLELGDSALYLCASSLEPGRKTGELFFGEGSRLTVL.

In this sample, this clone turned up a few times. The chain recombines TRBV19 with TRBJ2-2; no firm D call. V lost 7 bases, J lost 4 bases, and 10 bases lay in between. Germline V gives CDR1 LNHDA, CDR2 SQIVND (reference sequence). There are 13 residues in the CDR3. The CDR3 sequence is CASTLFVTGELFF. DNA of the CDR3: TGTGCCAGTACCTTATTTGTCACCGGGGAGCTGTTTTTT.

V is TRBV10-3 and J is TRBJ1-5, with a tentative D call TRBD1 (5 bases). The V end was cut by 4 bases, the J end by 5 bases, with 9 bases between. Germline CDR1 reads ENHRY; CDR2 reads SYGVKD. This CDR3 has 13 amino acids. CDR3 DNA: TGTGCCATCAGTGGACGGGGGGATCAGCCCCAGCATTTT. Its protein product is CAISGRGDQPQHF.

V usage is TRBV24-1 and J usage is TRBJ2-3; 8 nucleotides match TRBD2. The CDR3 extends over 17 amino acids. Germline lookup yields CDR1 KGHDR and CDR2 SFDVKD. Trimming removed 5 bases from V and 3 bases from J; junction bases left unmatched: 12. CDR3 nucleotides: TGTGCCACCAGTGGCCACCCACGGAGCGGGAGTACAGATACGCAGTATTTT. As protein: CATSGHPRSGSTDTQYF.

This clone was picked up one time. This likely comes from a read error, as the CDR3 has no conserved phenylalanine or tryptophan at its end. It is unclear where the CDR3 begins or ends on the DNA, so no DNA is shown, and the CDR3 is as TCRdb lists it. The chain combines TRBV7-9 with TRBJ2-7; the table's D gene call, TRBD1, was not cross checked with the DNA. Both ends counted, the CDR3 spans 9 residues. Germline-derived CDR1 and CDR2 are SEHNR and FQNEAQ (reference sequence). The CDR3 here is CASRPGDRE.

This chain connects TRBV5-1 to TRBJ1-2; a possible D gene is TRBD1 (5 bases). V was shortened by 3 bases and J by 4 bases, with 13 bases between the two germline ends. The CDR3 extends over 14 amino acids. Germline V gives CDR1 SGHRS, CDR2 YFSETQ. CDR3 residues: CASSYGAGSYGYTF. The CDR3 DNA follows: TGCGCCAGCAGCTATGGGGCAGGGAGCTATGGCTACACCTTC.

V and J are TRBV28 and TRBJ2-1; 8 bases align to TRBD2. V dropped 8 bases and J dropped 4; count of bases not matched to a gene: 7. Germline loops: CDR1 MDHEN, CDR2 SYDVKM. This CDR3 is built from 14 residues. CDR3 in amino acids: CASRSGSSYNEQFF. CDR3 nucleotide sequence: TGTGCCAGCCGAAGCGGGAGCTCTTACAATGAGCAGTTCTTC.

The chain employs TRBV28 and TRBJ2-5; TRBD1 agrees at 8 bases. V lost 6 bases, J lost 4 bases, and 1 base stayed unmatched. Germline CDR1 is MDHEN and CDR2 is SYDVKM. The CDR3 is 12 amino acids. Written as DNA, the CDR3 is TGTGCCAGCAGGACAGGGGTAGAGACCCAGTACTTC. Protein product: CASRTGVETQYF.

The chain links TRBV5-1 to TRBJ1-1, with D hard to call. Trimming removed 2 bases from V and 4 bases from J, with 12 bases in between. CDR3 length equals 14 residues. Germline CDR1 reads SGHRS; CDR2 reads YFSETQ. The CDR3 spells CASSFWTESTEAFF. CDR3 in DNA: TGCGCCAGCAGCTTTTGGACGGAGAGCACTGAAGCTTTCTTT.

The chain is built from TRBV7-3 and TRBJ2-5; a weak D match, TRBD1 (6 bases). From germline, CDR1 is SGHTA and CDR2 FQGTGA. This CDR3 is built from 14 residues. V gave up 5 bases and J gave up 7 bases, with 17 bases separating them. The DNA of the CDR3 is TGTGCCAGCAGCCTAGGGGGTGGGCCCGGGACCCAGTACTTC. Protein: CASSLGGGPGTQYF.

The V gene is TRBV5-1, the J gene TRBJ1-6, with 9 positions matching TRBD1. Per the germline V gene, CDR1 is SGHRS and CDR2 is YFSETQ. V trimming: 4 bases; J trimming: 6 bases; junction bases outside the gene matches: 5. This CDR3 is built from 15 residues. The CDR3 DNA follows: TGCGCCAGCAGCACCGGGGACAGGGCTAATTCACCCCTCCACTTT. This encodes CASSTGDRANSPLHF.

This clone has a handful of counts. The chain carries TRBV5-6 and TRBJ2-6, with D unclear. This CDR3 contains 15 residues. Trimming shortened V by 5 bases and J by 5 bases, and 14 bases separated the two germline ends. CDR1 and CDR2 from the germline V gene are SGHDT and YYEEEE. The CDR3 loop reads CASSQSQSRANVLTF. CDR3 nucleotide sequence: TGTGCCAGCAGTCAGTCACAAAGTCGGGCCAACGTCCTGACTTTC.

This clone was observed a few times. V gene TRBV5-1 combines with J gene TRBJ1-3; 7 nucleotides line up with TRBD1. The CDR3 has 15 residues. The trim removed 4 bases at V and 0 bases at J, leaving 4 bases unmatched. Per germline, CDR1 SGHRS and CDR2 YFSETQ. CDR3 amino acids: CASSPGQSSGNTIYF. As DNA, the CDR3 is TGCGCCAGCAGCCCGGGACAGAGCTCTGGAAACACCATATATTTT. Complete variable domain (other parts from reference TRBV5-1 and TRBJ1-3): KAGVTQTPRYLIKTRGQQVTLSCSPISGHRSVSWYQQTPGQGLQFLFEYFSETQRNKGNFPGRFSGRQFSNSRSEMNVSTLELGDSALYLCASSPGQSSGNTIYFGEGSWLTVV.

The rearrangement links TRBV13 to TRBJ1-4; weak D call: TRBD1 (6 bases). CDR3 length: 14 amino acids. Germline values: CDR1 PRHDT, CDR2 FYEKMQ (reference sequence). V dropped 0 bases and J dropped 6 bases, with 8 bases sitting between them. As DNA, the CDR3 is TGTGCCAGCAGCTTAGGTTACAGGGATGAAAAACTGTTTTTT. It codes for CASSLGYRDEKLFF.

In its sample, this clone was seen once. V and J are TRBV5-1 and TRBJ2-7; 8 bases agree with TRBD1. With 3 bases clipped from V and 6 bases from J, the junction kept 17 bases outside the gene matches. The V gene's germline CDR1 is SGHRS and CDR2 YFSETQ. The CDR3 contains 17 residues. The CDR3 DNA follows: TGCGCCAGCAGCTCGACCGGACAGGGAGAGAAACAAGGCGAGCAGTACTTC. This encodes CASSSTGQGEKQGEQYF.

The chain couples TRBV14 to TRBJ1-1; TRBD1 aligns across 8 bases. CDR3 length: 13 amino acids. V dropped 0 bases and J dropped 11; count of bases not matched to a gene: 5. From germline, CDR1 is SGHDN and CDR2 FVKESK. CDR3 in amino acids: CASSQDWTGTAFF. CDR3 nucleotides: TGTGCCAGCAGCCAAGATTGGACAGGGACGGCTTTCTTT.

The chain employs TRBV24-1 and TRBJ2-7; 10 bases are shared with TRBD1. The CDR3 runs 15 residues. The germline V gene encodes CDR1 KGHDR and CDR2 SFDVKD. J was trimmed by 4 bases and V by 2 bases; bases with no gene match: 4. CDR3 nucleotide sequence: TGTGCCACCAGTGATTCCTGGACAGGGGGTTACGAGCAGTACTTC. Its translation is CATSDSWTGGYEQYF.

The rearrangement uses TRBV7-2 and TRBJ2-2; D is possibly TRBD2 (6 bases). V was cut by 11 bases and J by 4 bases, with 17 bases left in between. The CDR3 is 14 amino acids. The germline CDR1 and CDR2 sequences are SGHTA and FQGNSA. This CDR3 reads CASKDGGSTGELFF. In nucleotides, the CDR3 is TGTGCCTCGAAAGACGGGGGATCCACCGGGGAGCTGTTTTTT.

The CDR3 here is CASSRRQGLGNEQFF. The CDR3 region has the DNA TGTGCCAGCTCCCGACGACAGGGTCTAGGCAATGAGCAGTTCTTC. The rearrangement links TRBV6-4 to TRBJ2-1; TRBD1 matches 7 bases. This CDR3 is built from 15 residues. Per the germline V gene, CDR1 is MRHNA and CDR2 is SNTAGT. V lost 8 bases, J lost 6 bases, and 13 bases stayed unmatched.

The chain uses TRBV29-1 and TRBJ2-4, with D possibly matching TRBD2 (6 bases). This CDR3 contains 16 residues. The ends were cut back, 1 base at V and 3 bases at J, with 16 bases in the middle. Looked up from germline, CDR1 is SQVTM and CDR2 is ANQGSEA. As DNA, the CDR3 is TGCAGCGTTGAAGGAATTAGCGGCTTAGACAAAAACATTCAGTACTTC. Translated: CSVEGISGLDKNIQYF.